What follows describes a single TCR beta chain. The antigen is undetermined. Clones were read by immunoSEQ multiplex PCR, and TCRdb kept only the in-frame ones, dropping some. In the table there are under 55,000 clones, under 90% of which are singletons. The CDR3 contains 14 residues. The germline V gene encodes CDR1 SGDLS and CDR2 YYNGEE. Trimming removed 0 bases from V and 7 bases from J, with 10 bases in between. The data are from a study of PD-L1 blockade in urothelial cancer. At the level of the study: Each participant's history included 0 to 3 prior chemotherapy regimens.

Notes on the study in general: Tumor-linked clones in blood grew more by 3 weeks in durable-benefit patients.

As to time point: pretreatment peripheral blood. Samples were collected from each patient before treatment and during treatment. Each patient gave between 1 and 8 of them in total. Sequencing was performed on PBMCs, taken around atezolizumab (anti-PD-L1) treatment. This TCR derives from a man between 70 and 80 years old with urothelial cancer. This sequence joins TRBV9 and TRBJ2-2, with D perhaps TRBD2 (6 bases). As DNA, the CDR3 is TGTGCCAGCAGCGTAGAGGGAGGATACGGGGAGCTGTTTTTT. This encodes CASSVEGGYGELFF.